This T cell receptor (beta chain) was observed in a study of radiation and T cells in renal cell carcinoma. Study findings and constraints: In blood, top tumor clones expanded by 2 weeks, shrinking by 4. Pretreatment tumor biopsies were lacking, so baseline clonotypes are unknown.

Libraries were prepared by immunoSEQ multiplex PCR; TCRdb keeps only in-frame clonotypes and omits some of them. The sample includes tens of thousands of clones, 75% to 85% of them seen just once. This CDR3 region has 13 residues. V was pared by 0 bases and J by 1 base, with 4 bases between. Germline-derived CDR1 and CDR2 are SGHRS and YFSETQ. As for this clone: Its matching antigen is unknown.

Time point in this sample: blood 2 weeks post-SBRT. Documented treatment: 15 Gy SBRT to primary tumor, nephrectomy 4 weeks later. The tumor was a clear cell renal cell carcinoma. The sample here was blood, taken from a patient whose treatment included radiotherapy and nephrectomy. The J gene is TRBJ1-2, the V gene TRBV5-1; D is unresolved. This clonotype was obtained from an older woman with renal cell carcinoma. The chain's CDR3 is CASSLAGNYGYTF. The CDR3 nucleotides read TGCGCCAGCAGCTTGGCGGGTAACTATGGCTACACCTTC.